What follows describes a single TCR beta chain. Its antigen is still unknown. These data are taken from a study of cytomegalovirus exposure and HLA in healthy donors. On the study more broadly: Genotyping showed roughly 81% of 398 donors falling in the Caucasian-associated ancestry cluster. Overall study findings and caveats: Cytomegalovirus-associated TCR beta chains were listed, numbering 164. Later on, an analysis showed TCR association rates differing by HLA locus, with DRB1 the most and HLA-C the fewest. Earlier findings revealed that most TCR beta V segments proved productive either about 90% or about 30% of the time.

PCR employed 60 Vbeta and 13 Jbeta primers. Generated by immunoSEQ multiplex PCR, the TCRdb table keeps only in-frame clones and is missing some. In the table there are 100,000 to 150,000 clones, roughly 70% of which are singletons. CDR3 size: 15 residues. V was trimmed by 4 bases and J by 6 bases, leaving 17 bases between them. Germline V lookup: CDR1 SEHNR, CDR2 FQNEAQ (reference sequence). The sample comprised PBMCs. V and J are TRBV7-9 and TRBJ2-3; D not resolved. This clonotype originated in a man aged 30 to 45 in good health and CMV-seronegative. The CDR3 sequence is CASSSQSWYVDTQYF. In DNA, the CDR3 is TGTGCCAGCAGCTCCCAGTCGTGGTACGTGGATACGCAGTATTTT.